Each of the 24 T cell receptor beta chains below was sequenced from the same sample in a study of regulatory T cells in long-lasting Graves disease. Time point reported: newly diagnosed GD, antithyroid drugs for less than 3 months. The TCR library was made from RNA extracted from PBMCs. According to the study, TCR beta libraries were built with iRepertoire HTBI primers and CDR3-region Arm-PCR. TCRdb analysed the multiplex PCR reads with MiXCR anew, one entry per CDR3 protein. The sample contains about 220,000 distinct CDR3 sequences, around a fifth of which appear only once. The same data also contributed to another study, on T cells in Graves' hyperthyroidism and ophthalmopathy.

Sequences were derived from peripheral blood mononuclear cells (PBMCs), sampled at new diagnosis, from a patient treated with antithyroid drugs. These receptor sequences come from a woman under 40 with Graves disease.

Of note for this clonotype: The likely explanation is a read error, given a far larger clone one base away. The chain is built from TRBV7-3 and TRBJ2-1; D possibly corresponds to TRBD2 (5 bases). Germline V gene lookup returns CDR1 SGHTA and CDR2 FQGTGA. Trimming took 6 bases from V and 5 from J, leaving 14 bases between them. The CDR3 is 14 residues long. The CDR3 sequence is CASSEPGFNNEQFF. The CDR3 coding sequence is TGTGCCAGCAGTGAACCGGGGTTCAACAATGAGCAGTTCTTC.

CDR3 sequence reads: CASRQSTGANYGYTF. The CDR3 nucleotides read TGTGCCAGCAGGCAATCGACAGGAGCTAACTATGGCTACACCTTC. The V gene is TRBV28, the J gene TRBJ1-2; D perhaps matches TRBD1 (6 bases). The V gene's germline CDR1 is MDHEN and CDR2 SYDVKM. The V and J ends lost 6 bases and 0 bases respectively, with 14 bases between them. The CDR3 extends over 15 amino acids.

This clonotype was seen repeatedly, ten times or more. This chain connects TRBV11-3 to TRBJ2-1; TRBD2 might be the D (6 bases). The CDR3 has 13 residues. The V end lost 4 bases, the J end lost 9 bases, and 13 bases lay between the germline ends. Germline CDR1 and CDR2: SGHNT and YENEEA. In DNA, the CDR3 is TGTGCCAGCAGCTCGACTAGGCAGGGTGAGCAGTTCTTC. Translation gives CASSSTRQGEQFF.

In this sample, this clonotype turned up once. V gene TRBV18 combines with J gene TRBJ2-5; D unclear. This CDR3 region has 15 residues. CDR1 and CDR2 (germline): KGHSH, LQKENI. V lost 4 bases and J 5 bases, leaving 17 bases between the germline ends. As DNA, the CDR3 is TGTGCCAGCTCACTACAATCCGTGGTTTTCGAGACCCAGTACTTC. This sequence encodes CASSLQSVVFETQYF.

This clonotype was seen ten or more times. The V and J genes are TRBV6-1 and TRBJ2-7; 7 bases fit TRBD2. From germline, CDR1 is MNHNS and CDR2 SASEGT. The CDR3 is 15 residues long. Trimming took 6 bases from V and 0 from J; bases not matched to a gene: 8. The CDR3 sequence: CASSPNGEGSYEQYF. Here the CDR3 DNA reads TGTGCCAGCAGCCCTAATGGGGAGGGCTCCTACGAGCAGTACTTC.

Concerning this clonotype itself: A read error is possible here, since a much larger clone lies one base away. The chain recombines TRBV9 with TRBJ2-2; D is possibly TRBD2 (5 bases). V was trimmed by 2 bases and J by 5 bases, leaving 16 bases between them. The germline V gene has CDR1 SGDLS and CDR2 YYNGEE. The CDR3 has 16 residues. This chain's CDR3 is CASSVHATRGTGELFF. DNA for the CDR3: TGTGCCAGCAGCGTCCATGCGACAAGAGGGACCGGGGAGCTGTTTTTT.

A few counts support this clonotype. This rearrangement joins TRBV6-1 to TRBJ1-5, with D unresolved. The CDR3 extends over 16 amino acids. Germline V gene lookup returns CDR1 MNHNS and CDR2 SASEGT. The V end was cut by 1 base, the J end by 3 bases, with 13 bases between. CDR3 DNA sequence: TGTGCCAGCAGTGAAGTTCGAGTAAGAACCAATCAGCCCCAGCATTTT. Translated: CASSEVRVRTNQPQHF.

This clonotype appeared a few times. The V gene is TRBV25-1, the J gene TRBJ1-6, with 7 positions matching TRBD1. Germline CDR1 and CDR2: MGHDK and SYGVNS. There are 15 residues in the CDR3. V lost 4 bases and J lost 8; bases outside the gene matches: 8. The CDR3 DNA sequence: TGTGCCAGCAGTGGTTCGACAGGGAAGGATTCACCCCTCCACTTT. Amino acids: CASSGSTGKDSPLHF. Full variable domain (missing parts from reference TRBV25-1 and TRBJ1-6): EADIYQTPRYLVIGTGKKITLECSQTMGHDKMYWYQQDPGMELHLIHYSYGVNSTEKGDLSSESTVSRIRTEHFPLTLESARPSHTSQYLCASSGSTGKDSPLHFGNGTRLTVT.

This clonotype was counted at least ten times. The chain has TRBV4-2 and TRBJ1-2; 8 bases line up with TRBD1. CDR1 is LGHNA, CDR2 YNFKEQ, per germline. J lost 7 bases, V lost 3 bases, and 4 bases had no gene match. The CDR3 runs 13 residues. The chain's CDR3 is CASSHNRGGGYTF. CDR3 nucleotide sequence: TGTGCCAGCAGCCACAACAGGGGGGGTGGCTACACCTTC.

The chain uses TRBV27 and TRBJ2-7, with 12 positions matching TRBD2. The germline CDR1 and CDR2 sequences are MNHEY and SMNVEV (reference sequence). This CDR3 is 15 amino acids long. The V and J ends lost 6 bases and 4 bases, in that order; junction bases with no gene match: 7. CDR3 DNA: TGTGCCAGCAGCAGACTAGCGGGAGCAACTTACGAGCAGTACTTC. Amino acids: CASSRLAGATYEQYF.

This clonotype showed up many times. Sequence at one end of the junction differs from germline and may be a read error. The chain has TRBV6-5 and TRBJ1-6; D perhaps matches TRBD1 (6 bases). CDR1 is MNHEY and CDR2 is SVGAGI in the germline V gene. The CDR3 length is 15 residues. CDR3 residues: CASSYGDNYNSPLHF. The CDR3 DNA reads TGCGCCAGCAGTTACGGGGACAACTATAATTCACCCCTCCACTTT.

The sample holds many counts of this clonotype. This chain links TRBV7-6 with TRBJ2-5; D is unresolved. V was pared by 1 base and J by 3 bases, with 9 bases between. The CDR3 covers 14 residues. Germline V CDR1 and CDR2: SGHVS, FNYEAQ. The CDR3 reads CASSLVDGKETQYF. The CDR3 region has the DNA TGTGCCAGCAGCTTAGTGGACGGAAAAGAGACCCAGTACTTC.

This clonotype was counted at least ten times. The rearrangement links TRBV12-3 or TRBV12-4 to TRBJ1-3, with D unresolved. CDR3 size: 12 residues. Trimming removed 6 bases from V and 4 bases from J, with 7 bases in between. The chain's CDR3 is CASRVEGNTIYF. CDR3 in DNA: TGTGCCAGCAGAGTCGAGGGAAACACCATATATTTT.

This clonotype was found many times. J is TRBJ1-5 and V is TRBV20-1; 8 bases are a match to TRBD1. Unmatched junction bases numbered 4, after V lost 5 bases and J lost 4 bases. Germline assignment: CDR1 DFQATT and CDR2 SNEGSKA (reference sequence). This CDR3 has 13 residues. CDR3 DNA sequence: TGCAGTGCTGCAGGGGGCTTGAATCAGCCCCAGCATTTT. Residues: CSAAGGLNQPQHF.

This clonotype was detected many times. The chain has TRBV6-2 or TRBV6-3 and TRBJ1-2; unclear D gene. Germline V gene lookup returns CDR1 MNHEY and CDR2 SVGEGT. The V and J ends lost 5 bases and 0 bases respectively, with 10 bases between them. This CDR3 spans 14 amino acids. The CDR3: CASSEVGANYGYTF. The DNA for the CDR3 is TGTGCCAGCAGTGAAGTGGGCGCTAACTATGGCTACACCTTC.

This clonotype came up many times. The rearrangement uses TRBV11-3 and TRBJ1-1; D remains unclear. Trimming removed 4 bases from V and 7 bases from J, with 10 bases in between. This CDR3 comprises 12 residues. Germline assignment: CDR1 SGHNT and CDR2 YENEEA. The CDR3 is CASSSGPREAFF. The CDR3 DNA sequence: TGTGCCAGCAGCTCTGGTCCTCGTGAAGCTTTCTTT.

The V gene is TRBV19, the J gene TRBJ1-4, with TRBD1 identical over 7 bases. There are 14 residues in the CDR3. Trimming at V came to 6 bases and at J to 4 bases, leaving 5 bases not matched to a gene. CDR1 is LNHDA, CDR2 SQIVND, per germline (reference sequence). CDR3 sequence: CASRSGTVNEKLFF. CDR3 nucleotides: TGTGCCAGTAGGTCCGGGACAGTTAATGAAAAACTGTTTTTT. The full variable domain, with the rest looked up from reference TRBV19 and TRBJ1-4, is DGGITQSPKYLFRKEGQNVTLSCEQNLNHDAMYWYRQDPGQGLRLIYYSQIVNDFQKGDIAEGYSVSREKKESFPLTVTSAQKNPTAFYLCASRSGTVNEKLFFGSGTQLSVL.

This clonotype has ten or more counts. The CDR3 here is CASPAGGIWGYTF. For the CDR3, the DNA is TGTGCCTCCCCAGCGGGGGGGATCTGGGGCTACACCTTC. The chain uses TRBV30 and TRBJ1-2, with D possibly TRBD1 on 5 matching bases. Germline loops: CDR1 GTSNPN, CDR2 SVGIG (reference sequence). This CDR3 is 13 amino acids long. Between the trimmed V and J ends, which lost 7 bases and 8 bases, there was a span of 20 bases.

Many counts were recorded for this clonotype. The V gene is TRBV7-9, the J gene TRBJ2-3; D may correspond to TRBD1 or TRBD2 (5 bases each). This CDR3 region has 15 residues. Germline V lookup: CDR1 SEHNR, CDR2 FQNEAQ (reference sequence). Trimming left V 3 bases short and J 2 bases short, with 12 bases between. The CDR3 nucleotides are TGTGCCAGCAGCTTTTCCAGCGGACACACAGATACGCAGTATTTT. It specifies CASSFSSGHTDTQYF.

V gene TRBV12-3 or TRBV12-4 combines with J gene TRBJ1-1; TRBD1 aligns across 10 bases. The CDR3 runs to 15 residues. Losses at the gene ends were 7 bases for V and 0 bases for J; bases not matched to a gene: 5. Here the CDR3 DNA reads TGTGCCAGCACCGGGACAGGGGCCATGAACACTGAAGCTTTCTTT. Its translation is CASTGTGAMNTEAFF.

Notes on this clonotype: The junction shows a germline mismatch at one end, possibly a read error. V usage is TRBV6-9 and J usage is TRBJ2-7; D gene unclear. Germline assignment: CDR1 MNHGY and CDR2 SVAAGI. The length of the CDR3 is 15 residues. The CDR3 loop is CASSYSGSSSYEQYF. The CDR3 DNA follows: TGCGCCAGCAGTTACTCTGGCAGTAGCTCCTACGAGCAGTACTTC.

A word on this clonotype: This may be a read error: a much more frequent sequence differs by one nucleotide. The chain combines TRBV30 with TRBJ1-5; possibly TRBD1 for D (6 bases). The length of the CDR3 is 15 residues. V lost 0 bases and J 0 bases, leaving 9 bases between the germline ends. Germline CDR1 is GTSNPN and CDR2 is SVGIG (reference sequence). The chain's CDR3 is CAWSVGGYSNQPQHF. CDR3 coding DNA: TGTGCCTGGAGTGTAGGGGGATATAGCAATCAGCCCCAGCATTTT.

The sample holds many counts of this clonotype. This chain joins TRBV18 and TRBJ2-5, with 7 bases fitting TRBD1. Germline-derived CDR1 and CDR2 are KGHSH and LQKENI. This CDR3 region has 14 residues. With V trimmed by 3 bases and J by 2 bases, 3 bases remained unmatched. In DNA form, the CDR3 reads TGTGCCAGCTCACCTAGGGGACAGCAAGAGACCCAGTACTTC. It specifies CASSPRGQQETQYF.

This clonotype was seen many times. The genes are TRBV6-1 and TRBJ1-2, with 7 nucleotides matching TRBD1. In germline, CDR1 is MNHNS, CDR2 SASEGT. After removal of 9 bases from V and 4 bases from J, the junction contained 8 bases not matched to a gene. The CDR3 has 13 residues. CDR3: CASAPDRVYGYTF. In nucleotides, the CDR3 is TGTGCCAGTGCACCCGACAGGGTCTATGGCTACACCTTC.